This T cell receptor (beta chain) is drawn from a study of blood T cells in healthy people across ages. For the second PCR, which ran for about 7 to 11 cycles, a sample-barcoded 5' primer and a J-beta primer mix were used. Researchers report that a template-switch adaptor with 12 random nucleotides tagged each cDNA molecule. Every individual sample yielded 2.5 million or more paired-end reads (each containing CDR3). TCRdb itself ran the 5' RACE reads through MiXCR, one entry per CDR3 protein. In the table there are around 2 million distinct CDR3 sequences, about two fifths of which are singletons. J was trimmed by 2 bases and V by 3 bases; bases with no gene match: 5. The CDR3 extends over 16 amino acids. Germline-derived CDR1 and CDR2 are MNHEY and SMNVEV (reference sequence).

The chain uses TRBV27 and TRBJ2-3, with TRBD1 matching over 10 bases. The sequence came from a human donor in good health. The sample comprised blood. The CDR3 sequence is CASSLTGQGLTDTQYF. The CDR3 DNA reads TGTGCCAGCAGTTTGACGGGACAGGGGCTCACAGATACGCAGTATTTT.